This record looks at one TCR beta chain sequence and its context. This CDR3 is built from 13 residues. V lost 5 bases and J lost 6; bases outside the gene matches: 4. Germline V gene data show CDR1 as KGHDR and CDR2 as SFDVKD. Per the original data handling: Estimation of nucleated cell counts was performed using reference gene primer amplification. TCRdb's copy holds only in-frame clones and misses some; the assay was immunoSEQ multiplex PCR. V and J calls and clone size are given by that table; D and trimming were obtained from the DNA. The table lists about 210,000 clones, around 83% of them singletons. This sample stems from a study of blood T cell repertoires in COVID-19. Study in general: Sites in the United States, Italy and Spain provided acute and convalescent COVID-19 samples. Nucleic acid was either cDNA or gDNA, and it came from T cells, B-cell-depleted T cells, or PBMCs.

The source material was peripheral blood. V gene TRBV24-1 combines with J gene TRBJ1-1, with TRBD1 matching 8 bases. The sequence derives from a woman in her 50s with acute or convalescent COVID-19. The CDR3 DNA is TGTGCCACCAGTGGTAGACAGGGGTCTGAAGCTTTCTTT. It is translated as CATSGRQGSEAFF.